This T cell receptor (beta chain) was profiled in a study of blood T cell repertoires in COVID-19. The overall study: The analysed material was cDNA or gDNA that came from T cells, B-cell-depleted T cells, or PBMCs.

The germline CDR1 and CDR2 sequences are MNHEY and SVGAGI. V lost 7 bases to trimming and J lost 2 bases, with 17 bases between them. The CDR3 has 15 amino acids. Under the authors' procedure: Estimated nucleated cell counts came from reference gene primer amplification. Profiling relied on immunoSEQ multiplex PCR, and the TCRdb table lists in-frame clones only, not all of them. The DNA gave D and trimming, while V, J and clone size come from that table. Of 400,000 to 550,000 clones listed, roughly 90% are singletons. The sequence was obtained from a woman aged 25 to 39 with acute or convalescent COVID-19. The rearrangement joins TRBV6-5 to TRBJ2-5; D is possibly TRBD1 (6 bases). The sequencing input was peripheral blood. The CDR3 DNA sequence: TGTGCCAGCACCCAGGGGCCGTATAGTCAAGAGACCCAGTACTTC. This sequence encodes CASTQGPYSQETQYF.